The rows below give T cell receptor beta chains drawn from one sample of a study of blood T cell repertoires in COVID-19. Data came from immunoSEQ multiplex PCR; TCRdb stores just in-frame clones and leaves some out. The profile shows a few hundred thousand clones, less than 90% of them singletons. Input material: PBMCs or T cells enriched from blood (not recorded which). The receptors come from a woman aged 55-75 years who had recovered from COVID-19. The CDR3 runs from the conserved cysteine through the conserved F or W. The D gene is left open where the match is weak. For some rows the clone size is stated as once, few or many, or as a class when expanded; others skip it.

CDR3aa: CASSYSGGRGNEQFF
CDR3nt: TGTGCCAGCAGTTACTCCGGGGGGCGCGGTAATGAGCAGTTCTTC
d_gene: -
abundance: -
j_gene: TRBJ2-1
v_gene: TRBV6-5

CDR3aa: CASSIEDRGRSGANVLTF
CDR3nt: TGTGCCAGTAGTATAGAAGACAGGGGGCGGTCTGGGGCCAACGTCCTGACTTTC
d_gene: TRBD1
abundance: -
j_gene: TRBJ2-6
v_gene: TRBV19

CDR3aa: CASSPRQLGNTIYF
CDR3nt: TGTGCCAGCAGTCCACGCCAACTAGGAAACACCATATATTTT
d_gene: -
abundance: -
j_gene: TRBJ1-3
v_gene: TRBV6-5

CDR3aa: CASSLRGPSPTGELFF
CDR3nt: TGTGCCAGCAGCTTAAGAGGGCCCAGTCCAACCGGGGAGCTGTTTTTT
d_gene: -
abundance: many
j_gene: TRBJ2-2
v_gene: TRBV5-6

CDR3aa: CASSLGTGGFEQYF
CDR3nt: TGTGCCAGCAGTTTGGGGACAGGGGGATTCGAGCAGTACTTC
d_gene: TRBD1
abundance: -
j_gene: TRBJ2-7
v_gene: TRBV27

CDR3aa: CASSVSGGADTQYF
CDR3nt: TGTGCCAGCAGCGTTAGCGGGGGGGCCGATACGCAGTATTTT
d_gene: TRBD2
abundance: few
j_gene: TRBJ2-3
v_gene: TRBV7-9

CDR3aa: CASRTGQGTIEKLFF
CDR3nt: TGTGCCAGCAGGACAGGACAGGGGACGATTGAAAAACTGTTTTTT
d_gene: TRBD1
abundance: -
j_gene: TRBJ1-4
v_gene: TRBV9

CDR3aa: CATSMDIGNTIYF
CDR3nt: TGTGCCACCAGCATGGACATTGGAAACACCATATATTTT
d_gene: -
abundance: -
j_gene: TRBJ1-3
v_gene: TRBV15

CDR3aa: CASSLRYGGGEHYGYTF
CDR3nt: TGTGCCAGCAGCTTACGATATGGTGGGGGGGAACACTATGGCTACACCTTC
d_gene: -
abundance: -
j_gene: TRBJ1-2
v_gene: TRBV7-2

CDR3aa: CASSLFCGDACPFSSYEQYF
CDR3nt: TGTGCCAGCAGCCTATTCTGCGGGGATGCCTGTCCCTTTAGCTCCTACGAGCAGTACTTC
d_gene: -
abundance: -
j_gene: TRBJ2-7
v_gene: TRBV2